This TCR beta chain was identified in a study of immune cell composition in non-small cell lung cancer. Study in general: Histologic subtype was mainly adenocarcinoma or squamous cell carcinoma. Study results and caveats: Tumour-associated clones >0.5% occurred in roughly 30% of adenocarcinomas, under 85% of squamous. No significant correlation existed between pack-years smoked and tumour clonality.

CDR1 and CDR2 from the germline V gene are MDHEN and SYDVKM. The V and J ends lost 6 bases and 0 bases respectively, with 11 bases between them. CDR3 length: 14 residues. The method was immunoSEQ multiplex PCR; TCRdb's version includes in-frame clones alone and lacks a portion of them. The sample holds some 10,000 clones, approximately 80% seen once. This clone occurred once. The antigen is unknown. Normal lung was sampled as far from the tumour as possible, at least 3 cm. Frozen unsorted single-cell suspensions supplied the genomic DNA. The TCR sequence derives from a human donor with non-small cell lung cancer. The chain employs TRBV28 and TRBJ1-1, with a weak D call TRBD1 (5 bases). Sequenced: non-adjacent lung tissue. The CDR3 nucleotides are TGTGCCAGCAGCAGGGTGGTAGTGAACACTGAAGCTTTCTTT. Translation gives CASSRVVVNTEAFF.